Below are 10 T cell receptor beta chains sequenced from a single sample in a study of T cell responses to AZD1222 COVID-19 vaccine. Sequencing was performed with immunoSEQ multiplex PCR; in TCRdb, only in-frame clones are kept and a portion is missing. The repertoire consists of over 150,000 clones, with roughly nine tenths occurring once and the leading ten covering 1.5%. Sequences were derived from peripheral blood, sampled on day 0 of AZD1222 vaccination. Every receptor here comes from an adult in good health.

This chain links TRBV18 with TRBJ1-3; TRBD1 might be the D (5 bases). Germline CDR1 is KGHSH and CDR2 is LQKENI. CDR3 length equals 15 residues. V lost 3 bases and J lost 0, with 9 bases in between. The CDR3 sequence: CASSPRQNSGNTIYF. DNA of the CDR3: TGTGCCAGCTCACCCCGACAGAACTCTGGAAACACCATATATTTT.

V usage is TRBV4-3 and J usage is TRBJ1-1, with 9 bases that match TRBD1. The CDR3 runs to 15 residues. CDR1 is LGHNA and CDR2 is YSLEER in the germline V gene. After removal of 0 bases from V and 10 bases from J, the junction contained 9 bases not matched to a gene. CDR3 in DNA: TGCGCCAGCAGCCAAGACCCGGACAGGGGTGCGGTAGCTTTCTTT. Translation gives CASSQDPDRGAVAFF.

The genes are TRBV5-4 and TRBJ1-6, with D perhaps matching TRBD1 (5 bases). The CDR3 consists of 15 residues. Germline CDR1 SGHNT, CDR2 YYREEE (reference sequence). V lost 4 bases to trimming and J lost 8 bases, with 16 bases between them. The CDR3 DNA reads TGTGCCAGCAGCAAGGGACCCAACTCTGATTCACCCCTCCACTTT. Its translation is CASSKGPNSDSPLHF. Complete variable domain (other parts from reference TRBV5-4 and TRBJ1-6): ETGVTQSPTHLIKTRGQQVTLRCSSQSGHNTVSWYQQALGQGPQFIFQYYREEENGRGNFPPRFSGLQFPNYSSELNVNALELDDSALYLCASSKGPNSDSPLHFGNGTRLTVT.

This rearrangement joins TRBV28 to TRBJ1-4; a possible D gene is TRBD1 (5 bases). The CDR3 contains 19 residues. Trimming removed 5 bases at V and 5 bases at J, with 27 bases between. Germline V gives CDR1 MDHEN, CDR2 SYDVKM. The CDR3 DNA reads TGTGCCAGCAGTCCGAACCGCCCGGGACGGACGGGGAGGAATGAAAAACTGTTTTTT. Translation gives CASSPNRPGRTGRNEKLFF.

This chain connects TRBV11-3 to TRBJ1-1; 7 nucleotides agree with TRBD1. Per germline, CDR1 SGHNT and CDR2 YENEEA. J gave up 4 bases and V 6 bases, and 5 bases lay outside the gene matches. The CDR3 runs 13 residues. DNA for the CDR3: TGTGCCAGCAGTTTGACAGGGCTCACTGAAGCTTTCTTT. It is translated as CASSLTGLTEAFF. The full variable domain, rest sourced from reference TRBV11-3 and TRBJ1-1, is EAGVVQSPRYKIIEKKQPVAFWCNPISGHNTLYWYLQNLGQGPELLIRYENEEAVDDSQLPKDRFSAERLKGVDSTLKIQPAELGDSAVYLCASSLTGLTEAFFGQGTRLTVV.

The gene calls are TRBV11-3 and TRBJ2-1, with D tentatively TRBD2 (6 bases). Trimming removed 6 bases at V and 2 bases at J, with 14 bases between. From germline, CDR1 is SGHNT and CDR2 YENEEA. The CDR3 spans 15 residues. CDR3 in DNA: TGTGCCAGCAGTTGGGCCGGGACTCCCTACAATGAGCAGTTCTTC. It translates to CASSWAGTPYNEQFF.

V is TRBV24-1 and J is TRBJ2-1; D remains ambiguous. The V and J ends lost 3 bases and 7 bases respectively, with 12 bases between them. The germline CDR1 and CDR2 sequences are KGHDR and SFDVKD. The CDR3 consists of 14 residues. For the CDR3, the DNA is TGTGCCACCAGTGATAGTGGCGTATCTAATGAGCAGTTCTTC. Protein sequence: CATSDSGVSNEQFF.

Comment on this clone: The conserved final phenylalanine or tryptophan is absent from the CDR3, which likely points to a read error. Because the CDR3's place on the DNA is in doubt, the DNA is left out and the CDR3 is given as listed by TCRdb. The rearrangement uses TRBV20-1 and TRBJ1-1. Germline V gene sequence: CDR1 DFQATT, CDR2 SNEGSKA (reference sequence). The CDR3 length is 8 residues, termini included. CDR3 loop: CSASVVPI.

This chain's CDR3 is CASSLGQGMYEQYF. In nucleotides, the CDR3 is TGCGCCAGCAGCTTGGGACAGGGGATGTACGAGCAGTACTTC. The rearrangement links TRBV5-1 to TRBJ2-7; 8 bases fit TRBD1. This CDR3 is built from 14 residues. CDR1 is SGHRS, CDR2 YFSETQ, per germline. Trimming took 0 bases from V and 4 from J; bases not matched to a gene: 3.

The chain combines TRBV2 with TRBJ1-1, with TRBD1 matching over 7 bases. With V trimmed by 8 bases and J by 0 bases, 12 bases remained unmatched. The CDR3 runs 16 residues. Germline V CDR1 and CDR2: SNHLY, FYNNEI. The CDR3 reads CASGGTAIIMNTEAFF. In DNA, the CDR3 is TGTGCCAGCGGGGGGACAGCTATTATTATGAACACTGAAGCTTTCTTT. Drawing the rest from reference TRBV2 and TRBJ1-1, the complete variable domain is EPEVTQTPSHQVTQMGQEVILRCVPISNHLYFYWYRQILGQKVEFLVSFYNNEISEKSEIFDDQFSVERPDGSNFTLKIRSTKLEDSAMYFCASGGTAIIMNTEAFFGQGTRLTVV.